The present TCR beta chain was sequenced within a study of T cells in localized non-small cell lung cancer. This CDR3 is 15 amino acids long. The V and J ends lost 2 bases and 0 bases respectively, with 11 bases between them. Germline CDR1 is SGHRS and CDR2 is YFSETQ. The table came from immunoSEQ multiplex PCR; TCRdb's copy has only in-frame clones and leaves some out. This table holds 20,000 to 25,000 clones, approximately 86% found once. Study conclusions and caveats: It was uninvolved adjacent lung that showed the highest T cell clonality, exceeding tumor. In the blood, greater T cell density corresponded to longer overall survival. Sequence data derive from only one tumor region, so heterogeneity remains possible. Adjacent lung held a median roughly 60 of the top 100 tumor clones.

On this clone itself: Antigen unknown.

The sequencing here drew on PBMCs, taken before any cancer treatment. The sequence derives from a man between 35 and 75 years old with stage II squamous cell lung carcinoma. The chain uses TRBV5-1 and TRBJ1-2, with D possibly matching TRBD1 (5 bases). CDR3 sequence reads: CASSLGAGTNYGYTF. DNA of the CDR3: TGCGCCAGCAGCTTAGGGGCAGGGACTAACTATGGCTACACCTTC.